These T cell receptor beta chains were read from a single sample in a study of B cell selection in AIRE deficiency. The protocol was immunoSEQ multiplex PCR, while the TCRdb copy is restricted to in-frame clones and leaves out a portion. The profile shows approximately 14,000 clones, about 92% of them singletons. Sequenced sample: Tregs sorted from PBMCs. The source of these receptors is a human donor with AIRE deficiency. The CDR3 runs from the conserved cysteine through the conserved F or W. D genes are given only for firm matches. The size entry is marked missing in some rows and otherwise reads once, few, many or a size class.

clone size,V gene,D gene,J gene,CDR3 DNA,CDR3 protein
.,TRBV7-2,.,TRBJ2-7,TGTGCCAGCAGCTTAGTGGACGAGCAGTACTTC,CASSLVDEQYF
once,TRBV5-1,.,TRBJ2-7,TGCGCCAGCAGCTTCGAGGGAGTCACCTACGAGCAGTACTTC,CASSFEGVTYEQYF
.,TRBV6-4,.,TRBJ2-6,TGTGCCACCTCAAAATGGGGGGCTGGGGCCAACGTCCTGACTTTC,CATSKWGAGANVLTF
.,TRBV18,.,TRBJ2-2,TGTGCCAGCTCACCAGAGACAGGTTCCACCGGGGAGCTGTTTTTT,CASSPETGSTGELFF
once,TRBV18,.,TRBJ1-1,TGTGCCAGCTCACCGATACGGGGGGATGAAGCTTTCTTT,CASSPIRGDEAFF
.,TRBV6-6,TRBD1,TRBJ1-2,TGTGCCAGCAGTTACTCGTCAGGGGGCTTGAACTATGGCTACACCTTC,CASSYSSGGLNYGYTF
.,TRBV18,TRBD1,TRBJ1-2,TGTGCCAGCTCATCACGCCCAGGGGGAACGACGGGCTACACCTTC,CASSSRPGGTTGYTF
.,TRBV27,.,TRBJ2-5,TGTGCCAGCAGTCGGGGGGCCTGGAACTTC,CASSRGAWNF
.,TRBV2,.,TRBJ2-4,TGTGCCAGCAGTGACGGAAGCAGGACGTCCAAAAACATTCAGTACTTC,CASSDGSRTSKNIQYF
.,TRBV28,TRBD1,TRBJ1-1,TGTGCCAGCAGGGGACAGGGTCTGGGGAACACTGAAGCTTTCTTT,CASRGQGLGNTEAFF
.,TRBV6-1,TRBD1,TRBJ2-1,TGTGCCATCAGTGAGTGGGACAGCAGAATCTCCTACAATGAGCAGTTCTTC,CAISEWDSRISYNEQFF
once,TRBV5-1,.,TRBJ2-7,TGCGCCAGCAGCTTGGAGGAGGGAGGAGTCTACGAGCAGTACTTC,CASSLEEGGVYEQYF
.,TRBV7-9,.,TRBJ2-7,TGTGCCAGCAGCTCCCAACCCCCCTACGAGCAGTACTTC,CASSSQPPYEQYF
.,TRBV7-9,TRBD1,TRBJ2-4,TGTGCCAGCAGCTTAGAGAGCAGGGGGCCGAAAAACATTCAGTACTTC,CASSLESRGPKNIQYF
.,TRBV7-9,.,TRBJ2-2,TGTGCCAGCAGCTTAGCCCCATTAGGGACCGGGGAGCTGTTTTTT,CASSLAPLGTGELFF
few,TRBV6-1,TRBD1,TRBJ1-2,TGTGCCAGCGGAAGACAGGGGGCTAACTATGGCTACACCTTC,CASGRQGANYGYTF
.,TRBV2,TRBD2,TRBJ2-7,TGTGCCAGCAGTGAACTAGCGGGCTACGAGCAGTACTTC,CASSELAGYEQYF
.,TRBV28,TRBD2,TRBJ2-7,TGTGCCAGCACGGGACTAGCGGGAGCCCACCCCACCTACGAGCAGTACTTC,CASTGLAGAHPTYEQYF
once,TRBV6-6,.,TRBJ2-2,TGTGCCAGCAGTTACGAGGCAGCCCGGAGCGGGGAGCTGTTTTTT,CASSYEAARSGELFF
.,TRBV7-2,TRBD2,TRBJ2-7,TGTGCCAGCAGCTTAAGCCGGACTAGCTTCTACGAGCAGTACTTC,CASSLSRTSFYEQYF
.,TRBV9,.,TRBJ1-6,TGTGCCAGCAGCGCTGGGTTTGGGCAGGGGAATTCACCCCTCCACTTT,CASSAGFGQGNSPLHF
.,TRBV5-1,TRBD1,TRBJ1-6,TGCGCCAGCAGCCTTTCGGGACAGGCTTATAATTCACCCCTCCACTTT,CASSLSGQAYNSPLHF
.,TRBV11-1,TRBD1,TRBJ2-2,TGTGCCAGCAGCTTAAAGACAGGGTGGGCCGGGGAGCTGTTTTTT,CASSLKTGWAGELFF
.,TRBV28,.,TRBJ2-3,TGTGCCAGCAGTTTATCCGGGGCAGATACGCAGTATTTT,CASSLSGADTQYF
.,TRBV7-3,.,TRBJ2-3,TGTGCCAGCAGCTCGAACAGGGCCGGTACGCAGTATTTT,CASSSNRAGTQYF
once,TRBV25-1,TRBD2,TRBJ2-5,TGTGCCAGCAGGGTTCTGGGGGGGGAGACCCAGTACTTC,CASRVLGGETQYF
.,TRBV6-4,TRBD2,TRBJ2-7,TGTGCCAGCAGGAATCCCCTAGCGGGAGCCCCCTCCTACGAGCAGTACTTC,CASRNPLAGAPSYEQYF
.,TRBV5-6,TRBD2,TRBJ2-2,TGTGCCAGCAGCCTGGGACTACTCGACACCGGGGAGCTGTTTTTT,CASSLGLLDTGELFF
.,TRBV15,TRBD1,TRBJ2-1,TGTGCCACCAGCAGAGATAAAGGGGGCTTCAATGAGCAGTTCTTC,CATSRDKGGFNEQFF
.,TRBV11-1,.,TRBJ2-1,TGTGCCAGCAGCACAACTAAATTCAATGAGCAGTTCTTC,CASSTTKFNEQFF
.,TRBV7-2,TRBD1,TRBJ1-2,TGTGCCAGCAGCTTAGGGGCAGGGGGCGTCTATGGCTACACCTTC,CASSLGAGGVYGYTF
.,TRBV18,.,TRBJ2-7,TGTGCCAGCTCGCTCGGGTTTGTAGACGAGCAGTACTTC,CASSLGFVDEQYF
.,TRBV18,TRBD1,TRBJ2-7,TGTGCCAGCTCATCAAAGACAGGGGGCGCCGCCTACGAGCAGTACTTC,CASSSKTGGAAYEQYF